This T cell receptor beta chain was identified during a study of cytomegalovirus exposure and HLA in healthy donors. Across the whole study: A subsequent analysis reported that the approximately 120 validation repertoires were produced on the same platform that had also been used for the roughly 700 first-cohort repertoires. Whole-study findings and limits: Cytomegalovirus status, reportedly, was diagnosed with high specificity and sensitivity by the classifier. Associated with cytomegalovirus, according to the listing, were 150 to 200 TCR beta chains. First-cohort TCR clusters were later found to tend to co-occur in the 120 validation repertoires.

Remarks on this clone: The target antigen is unknown.

Some clones are missing from TCRdb's copy, which holds only in-frame ones; the method was immunoSEQ multiplex PCR. The sample lists some 40,000 clones, over 80% occurring once. Sequenced material: PBMCs. This sequence originates from a man younger than 35 in good health and CMV-seronegative.

The CDR3 here is CASSSSSGVYPYNEQFF. CDR3 sequence (DNA): TGTGCCAGCAGTTCCTCTAGCGGGGTATATCCCTACAATGAGCAGTTCTTC. V gene TRBV27 combines with J gene TRBJ2-1; 9 bases map to TRBD2. Germline CDR1 and CDR2: MNHEY and SMNVEV (reference sequence). There are 17 residues in the CDR3. Unmatched junction bases numbered 9, after V lost 4 bases and J lost 2 bases.